This TCR beta chain was identified in a study of neurological immune-mediated disorders. Concerning this clonotype: A much more abundant neighbour one base away suggests this may be a read error.

The CDR3 is 12 amino acids. From germline, CDR1 is MDHEN and CDR2 SYDVKM. One entry per CDR3 protein, called by TCRdb with MiXCR from the 5' RACE reads. The repertoire holds some 86,000 distinct CDR3 sequences, with 2.5% to 3% as singletons. The sequenced sample consisted of PBMCs. The chain carries TRBV28 and TRBJ1-2; D is ambiguous. This TCR was sampled from a woman aged 25-40 years with multiple sclerosis. DNA of the CDR3: TGTGACAGCAGTTTCGGGATCTATGGCTACACCTTC. Residues: CDSSFGIYGYTF.